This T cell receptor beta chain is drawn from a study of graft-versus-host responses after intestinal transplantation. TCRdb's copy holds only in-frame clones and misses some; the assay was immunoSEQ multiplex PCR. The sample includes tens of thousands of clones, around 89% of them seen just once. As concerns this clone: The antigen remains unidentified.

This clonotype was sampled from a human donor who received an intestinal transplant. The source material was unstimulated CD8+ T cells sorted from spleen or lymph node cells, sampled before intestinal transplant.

Here the CDR3 DNA reads TGTGCCAGCAGCCCCACAGGGGGCGCAGGTCTCACCGGGGAGCTGTTTTTT. Translating it yields CASSPTGGAGLTGELFF. V usage is TRBV7-6 and J usage is TRBJ2-2, with 9 bases fitting TRBD1. V gave up 5 bases and J gave up 4 bases; unmatched junction bases: 11. The length of the CDR3 is 17 residues. Germline V CDR1 and CDR2: SGHVS, FNYEAQ.